The sequence of this T cell receptor beta chain was determined in a study of cytomegalovirus exposure and HLA in healthy donors. Study context: Previous work identified roughly 120 million unique TCR beta sequences from approximately 190 million T cells.

General study findings and limits: Rare TCR sequences dominated, though some public TCRs recurred in many donors. Altogether, some 170 TCR beta chains were recorded as cytomegalovirus-associated. Among TCR beta chains of equal frequency, HLA-associated ones were more clonally expanded in a later analysis.

Germline CDR1 SQVTM, CDR2 ANQGSEA. The CDR3 is 14 amino acids. With 2 bases removed from V and 4 bases from J, the gap between germline ends came to 12 bases. The PCR was carried out with 60 Vbeta primers and 13 Jbeta primers. The protocol was immunoSEQ multiplex PCR, while the TCRdb copy is restricted to in-frame clones and leaves out a portion. Among more than 95,000 clones listed, roughly 77% were seen once. As to this clone: The antigen is unknown.

The sequence came from a woman aged 25 to 39 in good health and CMV-seronegative. The material sequenced was PBMCs. The chain carries TRBV29-1 and TRBJ1-3, with D possibly TRBD1 on 5 matching bases. The CDR3 protein is CSVEMGTYGNTIYF. For the CDR3, the DNA is TGCAGCGTTGAAATGGGGACTTACGGAAACACCATATATTTT.